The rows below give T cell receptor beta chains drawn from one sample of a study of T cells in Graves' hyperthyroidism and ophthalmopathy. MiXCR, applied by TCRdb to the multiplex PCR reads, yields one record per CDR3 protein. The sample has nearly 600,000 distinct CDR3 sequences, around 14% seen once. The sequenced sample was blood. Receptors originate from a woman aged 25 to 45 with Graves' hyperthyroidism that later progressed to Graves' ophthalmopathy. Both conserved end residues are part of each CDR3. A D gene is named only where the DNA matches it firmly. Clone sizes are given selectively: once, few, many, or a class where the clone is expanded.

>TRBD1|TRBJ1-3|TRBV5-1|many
CASSTLEGAAGNTIYF
TGCGCCAGCAGCACGCTCGAGGGGGCTGCTGGAAACACCATATATTTT
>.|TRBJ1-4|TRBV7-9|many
CASSLVGEVGEKLFF
TGTGCCAGCAGCTTAGTAGGGGAAGTGGGCGAAAAACTGTTTTTT
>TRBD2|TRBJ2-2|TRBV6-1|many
CASSSGLAGRTGELFF
TGTGCCAGCAGCTCGGGACTAGCGGGAAGGACCGGGGAGCTGTTTTTT
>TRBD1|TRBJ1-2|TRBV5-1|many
CASSLDGQGDYGYTF
TGCGCCAGCAGCTTGGATGGACAGGGGGACTATGGCTACACCTTC
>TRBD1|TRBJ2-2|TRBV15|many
CATSLRDRGDAGELFF
TGTGCCACCAGCCTTAGGGACAGGGGTGACGCCGGGGAGCTGTTTTTT
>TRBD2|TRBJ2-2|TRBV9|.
CASRSGSGNTGELFF
TGTGCCAGCAGGAGCGGGAGTGGGAACACCGGGGAGCTGTTTTTT
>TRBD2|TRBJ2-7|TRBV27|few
CASAGGSSYGQYF
TGTGCCAGTGCGGGAGGGAGCTCCTACGGGCAGTACTTC
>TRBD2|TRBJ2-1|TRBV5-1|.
CASSFSGNENEQFF
TGCGCCAGCAGCTTTAGCGGGAATGAGAATGAGCAGTTCTTC
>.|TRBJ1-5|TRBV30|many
CAWRVGGSNQPQHF
TGTGCCTGGAGAGTGGGGGGAAGCAATCAGCCCCAGCATTTT
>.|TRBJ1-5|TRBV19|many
CASSGWGAEQPQHF
TGTGCCAGTAGCGGTTGGGGGGCCGAACAGCCCCAGCATTTT
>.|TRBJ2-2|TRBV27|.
CASNSKTGELFF
TGTGCCAGCAACTCGAAGACCGGGGAGCTGTTTTTT
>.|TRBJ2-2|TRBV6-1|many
CASSRANRNTGELFF
TGTGCCAGCAGTAGGGCTAACAGGAACACCGGGGAGCTGTTTTTT
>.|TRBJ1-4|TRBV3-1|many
CASRSSLGTEDEKLFF
TGTGCCAGCAGATCCAGCCTCGGAACAGAGGACGAAAAACTGTTTTTT
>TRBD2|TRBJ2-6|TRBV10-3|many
CAISESTIGRGAGANVLTF
TGTGCCATCAGTGAGTCGACGATCGGGCGGGGGGCCGGGGCCAACGTCCTGACTTTC
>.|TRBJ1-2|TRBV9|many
CASSVKGLKGPLNYGYTF
TGTGCCAGCAGCGTAAAGGGATTAAAGGGTCCCCTTAACTATGGCTACACCTTC
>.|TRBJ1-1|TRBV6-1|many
CASSDGYMGAEAFF
TGTGCCAGCAGTGATGGGTATATGGGGGCTGAAGCTTTCTTT
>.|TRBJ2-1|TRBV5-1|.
CASSIDRYNEQFF
TGCGCCAGCAGCATAGACCGGTACAATGAGCAGTTCTTC
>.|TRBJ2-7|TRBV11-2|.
CASSLTEGLYYEQYF
TGTGCCAGCAGCCTTACCGAAGGCCTCTACTACGAGCAGTACTTC